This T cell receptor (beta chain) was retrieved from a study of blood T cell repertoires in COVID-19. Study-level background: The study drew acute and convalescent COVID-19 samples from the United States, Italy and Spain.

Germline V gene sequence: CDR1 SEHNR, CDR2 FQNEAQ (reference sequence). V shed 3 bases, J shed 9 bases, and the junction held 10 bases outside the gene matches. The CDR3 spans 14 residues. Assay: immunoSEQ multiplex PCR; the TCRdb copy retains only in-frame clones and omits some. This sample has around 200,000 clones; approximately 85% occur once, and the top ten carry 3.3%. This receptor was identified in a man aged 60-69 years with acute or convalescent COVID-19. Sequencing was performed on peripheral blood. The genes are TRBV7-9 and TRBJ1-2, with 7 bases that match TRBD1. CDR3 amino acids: CASSFTGEIRRYTF. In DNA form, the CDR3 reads TGTGCCAGCAGCTTTACAGGGGAGATCAGGCGCTACACCTTC.